This T cell receptor beta chain emerged from a study of CD8 T cells in Susac syndrome. The CDR3 is 13 amino acids. Germline CDR1 SQVTM, CDR2 ANQGSEA. Trimming stripped 1 base from V and 0 bases from J, with 5 bases between. TEMRA cells underwent FACS enrichment and CD8+ and CD4+ T cells underwent negative isolation. Random hexamers were used to reverse transcribe the RNA input (about 0.45 to 1 ug). TCRdb re-analysed the immunoSEQ multiplex PCR reads in MiXCR, keeping a single row per CDR3 protein. The data contain 130,000 to 150,000 distinct CDR3 sequences, roughly 94% of them seen just once; the ten biggest clones take up approximately 0.27%.

The TCR comes from a human donor in good health. Sequencing input: CD8+ T cells from PBMCs. V usage is TRBV29-1 and J usage is TRBJ2-3; D gene unclear. CDR3 residues: CSVEGLSTDTQYF. The CDR3 DNA sequence: TGCAGCGTTGAAGGACTCAGCACAGATACGCAGTATTTT.